Presented here are 32 T cell receptor beta chains from one specimen sequenced in a study of molecular identifiers for immune sequencing clone quantification. Using its own MiXCR run on the PCR reads, TCRdb lists one record per CDR3 protein. The table lists 460,000 or so distinct CDR3 sequences, approximately 25% of them singletons, with over 0.6% in the top ten. The specimen sequenced was naive CD8+ T cells from blood, with Jurkat cell RNA spiked in. Subset given: FACS-sorted CD8+CD4-CCR7+CD45RA+ naive T cells. All receptors derive from a human donor in good health. Some libraries in this study had Jurkat cell RNA spiked in.

The chain has TRBV7-6 and TRBJ2-2; 7 positions match TRBD2. V trimming: 0 bases; J trimming: 3 bases; junction bases outside the gene matches: 10. CDR3 length: 18 amino acids. Germline-derived CDR1 and CDR2 are SGHVS and FNYEAQ. CDR3 nucleotides: TGTGCCAGCAGCTTAGCGTTTGGAGCGGGACGTTACACCGGGGAGCTGTTTTTT. Amino acids: CASSLAFGAGRYTGELFF.

As regards this clonotype: A much larger clone sits a single nucleotide away, making a read error possible. The CDR3 here is CASSQDTSGVTVTLYF. The CDR3 DNA follows: TGTGCCAGCAGCCAAGACACTAGCGGGGTGACTGTCACGCTGTATTTT. V is TRBV14 and J is TRBJ2-3; the match to TRBD2 covers 10 bases. The germline gives CDR1 SGHDN, CDR2 FVKESK. The CDR3 extends over 16 amino acids.

The rearrangement links TRBV20-1 to TRBJ2-7, with TRBD1 identical over 7 bases. With V trimmed by 5 bases and J by 6 bases, 4 bases remained unmatched. The CDR3 length is 11 residues. From germline, CDR1 is DFQATT and CDR2 SNEGSKA (reference sequence). For the CDR3, the DNA is TGCAGTGCTCCAAGGGGGCTCGAGCAGTACTTC. Protein sequence: CSAPRGLEQYF.

This clonotype was seen at least ten times. The chain recombines TRBV18 with TRBJ2-3; 7 bases align to TRBD1. The CDR3 contains 16 residues. In germline, CDR1 is KGHSH, CDR2 LQKENI. The V and J ends lost 2 bases and 3 bases, in that order; junction bases with no gene match: 8. CDR3 nucleotides: TGTGCCAGCTCACCAATGGACAGGCTAAGGACAGATACGCAGTATTTT. Translation: CASSPMDRLRTDTQYF. The full variable domain, in which reference TRBV18 and TRBJ2-3 provide the parts outside the CDR3, is NAGVMQNPRHLVRRRGQEARLRCSPMKGHSHVYWYRQLPEEGLKFMVYLQKENIIDESGMPKERFSAEFPKEGPSILRIQQVVRGDSAAYFCASSPMDRLRTDTQYFGPGTRLTVL.

The chain recombines TRBV9 with TRBJ2-7; a possible D gene is TRBD1 (5 bases). The length of the CDR3 is 15 residues. Per germline, CDR1 SGDLS and CDR2 YYNGEE. V was pared by 0 bases and J by 2 bases, with 12 bases between. CDR3 DNA: TGTGCCAGCAGCGTAGGCCTGGACATTACCTACGAGCAGTACTTC. This sequence encodes CASSVGLDITYEQYF.

A note on this clonotype: This may be a read error: a much more frequent sequence differs by one nucleotide. This rearrangement joins TRBV6-2 or TRBV6-3 to TRBJ1-1; D gene uncertain. This CDR3 is built from 12 residues. The germline V gene has CDR1 MNHEY and CDR2 SVGEGT. V lost 2 bases and J 10 bases, leaving 11 bases between the germline ends. The CDR3, as DNA: TGTGCCAGCAGTTACATTCACCATGGAGCTTTCTTT. This sequence encodes CASSYIHHGAFF.

This clonotype showed up just a few times. The chain has TRBV30 and TRBJ1-2; possible D gene TRBD1, 5 bases. Germline V gives CDR1 GTSNPN, CDR2 SVGIG (reference sequence). V was clipped by 8 bases and J by 8 bases, with 18 bases between them. The CDR3 loop spans 12 amino acids. The CDR3 reads CAQTEGALGYTF. CDR3 bases: TGTGCCCAAACGGAAGGGGCGCTGGGCTACACCTTC.

Only a few counts were recorded for this clonotype. CDR3 nucleotides: TGTGCCTGGAGTCCTACCGTAAGCTCCTACAATGAGCAGTTCTTC. Amino acids: CAWSPTVSSYNEQFF. The chain links TRBV30 to TRBJ2-1; D uncertain. Germline V gene data show CDR1 as GTSNPN and CDR2 as SVGIG (reference sequence). The germline V and J ends were trimmed by 2 bases and 0 bases, with 11 bases remaining between them. This CDR3 is built from 15 residues.

Turning to this clonotype: An end of the junction differs from the germline gene, which may be a read error. The chain carries TRBV4-3 and TRBJ2-4, with D perhaps given as TRBD1 or TRBD2 (5 bases each). The CDR3 sequence is 14 residues long. Germline V gives CDR1 LGHNA, CDR2 YSLEER. This CDR3 is CASRQDWGTGIQYF. The CDR3 bases are TGCGCCAGCCGCCAAGATTGGGGGACGGGCATTCAGTACTTC.

This clonotype has more than one count but fewer than ten. The chain links TRBV3-1 to TRBJ2-2; 11 bases agree with TRBD2. With 3 bases clipped from V and 0 bases from J, the junction kept 6 bases outside the gene matches. Germline CDR1 reads LGHDT; CDR2 reads YNNKEL (reference sequence). This CDR3 comprises 18 residues. CDR3 in amino acids: CASSHQGGLAANTGELFF. For the CDR3, the DNA is TGTGCCAGCAGCCATCAAGGGGGACTAGCGGCGAACACCGGGGAGCTGTTTTTT.

Here the CDR3 DNA reads TGTGCCAGCAGCTTAAAAATGGACAGATTCAATGAAAAACTGTTTTTT. It encodes CASSLKMDRFNEKLFF. This sequence joins TRBV7-9 and TRBJ1-4; perhaps TRBD1 as D (6 bases). Germline CDR1 is SEHNR and CDR2 is FQNEAQ (reference sequence). Trimming shortened V by 2 bases and J by 5 bases, and 15 bases separated the two germline ends. The CDR3 consists of 16 residues.

This clonotype was counted at least ten times. The chain links TRBV6-5 to TRBJ1-1, with D uncertain. V shed 5 bases and J shed 0 bases, with 19 bases lying between them. Germline V gene sequence: CDR1 MNHEY, CDR2 SVGAGI. CDR3 size: 17 residues. In nucleotides, the CDR3 is TGTGCCAGCAGTGAGTGGACCGTTCGAGGGATGAACACTGAAGCTTTCTTT. Its protein product is CASSEWTVRGMNTEAFF.

The sample holds many counts of this clonotype. The rearrangement joins TRBV2 to TRBJ2-5, with TRBD2 as a possible D gene (5 bases). The V end was cut by 8 bases, the J end by 8 bases, with 24 bases between. CDR3 length: 15 residues. The V gene's germline CDR1 is SNHLY and CDR2 FYNNEI. For the CDR3, the DNA is TGTGCCAGCCCCGGTCGGGGAGAGGGCCTGAGAACCCAGTACTTC. Translating gives CASPGRGEGLRTQYF.

This chain's CDR3 is CASSPGVWTGLHEQYF. CDR3 nucleotides: TGCGCCAGCAGCCCGGGGGTCTGGACAGGGCTACACGAGCAGTACTTC. J is TRBJ2-7 and V is TRBV5-1; 8 bases are a match to TRBD1. Germline CDR1 reads SGHRS; CDR2 reads YFSETQ. The CDR3 sequence is 16 residues long. Trimming cost V 4 bases and J 5 bases; bases outside gene matches: 14.

This clonotype has just a few counts. CDR3 loop: CSARGGRDSNQPQHF. The CDR3 bases are TGCAGTGCTAGAGGGGGGAGGGATAGCAATCAGCCCCAGCATTTT. The V gene is TRBV20-1, the J gene TRBJ1-5; D is perhaps TRBD1 (5 bases). V lost 1 base and J 0 bases, leaving 10 bases between the germline ends. The length of the CDR3 is 15 residues. From germline, CDR1 is DFQATT and CDR2 SNEGSKA (reference sequence).

As regards this clonotype: A read error may be the cause here, since a much bigger clone is one base away. It is likely a read error, because the conserved phenylalanine at the end of the CDR3 is missing. The chain is built from TRBV5-4 and TRBJ2-7; possible D gene TRBD1, 6 bases. V lost 4 bases and J 3 bases, leaving 14 bases between the germline ends. The germline V gene encodes CDR1 SGHNT and CDR2 YYREEE (reference sequence). The CDR3 has 14 residues. DNA for the CDR3: TGTGCCAGCAGCGCCGGGACATCTATCTACGAGCAGTACTCC. Translated, it gives CASSAGTSIYEQYS.

The chain couples TRBV11-3 to TRBJ2-1; D may be TRBD2 (6 bases). CDR3 size: 13 residues. The germline V gene encodes CDR1 SGHNT and CDR2 YENEEA. V was shortened by 5 bases and J by 6 bases, with 11 bases between the two germline ends. As DNA, the CDR3 is TGTGCCAGCAGCGGGGGGTCTGCCAATGAGCAGTTCTTC. Its translation: CASSGGSANEQFF.

Note on this clonotype: One junction end does not reproduce the germline sequence, and a read error may be involved. This chain connects TRBV28 to TRBJ1-5; D call uncertain. This CDR3 is built from 15 residues. CDR1 and CDR2 from the germline V gene are MDHEN and SYDVKM. Here the CDR3 DNA reads TGTGCCATCAGTACGCCTAACTGGGAGAATCGGCCCCAGCATTTT. Its protein is CAISTPNWENRPQHF.

The V call is TRBV27, the J call TRBJ2-3; TRBD2 aligns across 16 bases. CDR1 MNHEY and CDR2 SMNVEV come from the germline V gene (reference sequence). The CDR3 totals 16 residues. The junction had 6 bases not matched to a gene; V was cut back by 6 bases and J by 6 bases. The CDR3 reads CASSPGTSGRVDTQYF. The CDR3 coding sequence is TGTGCCAGCAGCCCTGGGACTAGCGGGAGGGTTGATACGCAGTATTTT.

This chain uses TRBV28 with TRBJ2-7, with a weak D call TRBD2 (5 bases). The CDR3 length is 15 residues. CDR1 is MDHEN and CDR2 is SYDVKM in the germline V gene. V gave up 3 bases and J gave up 3 bases, with 15 bases separating them. As DNA, the CDR3 is TGTGCCAGCAGTTTTTACAGCGGACCCCTCTACGAGCAGTACTTC. Protein sequence: CASSFYSGPLYEQYF.

This sequence joins TRBV4-1 and TRBJ2-1; D is ambiguous. The CDR3 is made up of 14 amino acids. Germline-derived CDR1 and CDR2 are MGHRA and YSYEKL. The V end was cut by 8 bases, the J end by 3 bases, with 14 bases between. This chain's CDR3 is CASQETPRYNEQFF. CDR3 DNA sequence: TGCGCCAGCCAGGAGACTCCTCGCTACAATGAGCAGTTCTTC.

The CDR3 bases are TGTGCCATCAGGGGACAGGGCGAAGACCAAGAGACCCAGTACTTC. Its translation is CAIRGQGEDQETQYF. This rearrangement joins TRBV10-3 to TRBJ2-5; 9 bases align to TRBD1. The V and J ends lost 6 bases and 0 bases, in that order; junction bases with no gene match: 5. The CDR3 is made up of 15 amino acids. Germline loops: CDR1 ENHRY, CDR2 SYGVKD.

The chain combines TRBV5-8 with TRBJ1-4; D might be TRBD1 (6 bases). The germline CDR1 and CDR2 sequences are SGHTS and YDEGEE. This CDR3 comprises 17 residues. Trimming pared 0 bases from V and 8 bases from J, leaving 20 bases between. The CDR3 spells CASSLVEGLRGMEKLFF. The CDR3 bases are TGTGCCAGCAGCTTGGTGGAGGGCTTGAGGGGGATGGAAAAACTGTTTTTT.

This clonotype was seen repeatedly, ten times or more. The rearrangement joins TRBV29-1 to TRBJ2-7; D is undetermined. This CDR3 spans 11 amino acids. The germline V gene encodes CDR1 SQVTM and CDR2 ANQGSEA. Deletions cut 4 bases from V and 3 bases from J, with 7 bases between. The CDR3 DNA sequence: TGCAGCGTTGTGTCTGGCTACGAGCAGTACTTC. Translated: CSVVSGYEQYF.

This clonotype was seen more than once but under ten times. The V call is TRBV15, the J call TRBJ1-2; D remains unclear. V was clipped by 3 bases and J by 0 bases, with 8 bases between them. This CDR3 contains 14 residues. From germline, CDR1 is LNHNV and CDR2 YYDKDF (reference sequence). The CDR3 sequence: CATSRIGANYGYTF. In DNA form, the CDR3 reads TGTGCCACCAGCAGGATCGGAGCTAACTATGGCTACACCTTC.

Concerning this clonotype itself: A much larger clonotype is one base distant, so this may be a read error. The chain carries TRBV5-1 and TRBJ2-7, with TRBD1 as a possible D gene (5 bases). Germline lookup yields CDR1 SGHRS and CDR2 YFSETQ. The CDR3 runs to 16 residues. Here the CDR3 DNA reads TGCGCCAGCAGGGGGCATACGACGCTGAGCTCCTACGAGCGGTACTTC. Translation gives CASRGHTTLSSYERYF.

The gene calls are TRBV9 and TRBJ2-1, with 12 bases fitting TRBD2. The CDR3 has 14 amino acids. V shed 0 bases and J 13 bases; nucleotides not matched to a gene: 5. Germline lookup yields CDR1 SGDLS and CDR2 YYNGEE. The CDR3 nucleotides read TGTGCCAGCAGCGTAGAGCTAGCGGGGGGGCGACAGTTCTTC. It codes for CASSVELAGGRQFF.

To note about this clonotype: With a much larger clone just one base away, this may be a read error. The V gene is TRBV27, the J gene TRBJ1-5, with 7 bases identical to TRBD1. Per the germline V gene, CDR1 is MNHEY and CDR2 is SMNVEV (reference sequence). The CDR3 is made up of 13 amino acids. V was pared by 4 bases and J by 9 bases, with 6 bases of the junction left unmatched. The CDR3 DNA sequence: TGTGCCAGCAGTTGGACAGGAGATCGGCCCCAGCATTTT. It translates to CASSWTGDRPQHF.

J is TRBJ2-3 and V is TRBV11-2; tentative D call: TRBD1 (5 bases). This CDR3 is built from 17 residues. Trimming shortened V by 5 bases and J by 1 base, and 19 bases separated the two germline ends. Germline values: CDR1 SGHAT, CDR2 FQNNGV. The CDR3 reads CASSPPYPETGTDTQYF. DNA for the CDR3: TGTGCCAGCAGCCCACCCTACCCTGAGACAGGCACAGATACGCAGTATTTT.

This clonotype was seen at least ten times. The chain is built from TRBV28 and TRBJ1-1, with D possibly matching TRBD1 (6 bases). This CDR3 contains 14 residues. The V and J ends lost 2 bases and 0 bases respectively, with 7 bases between them. The germline V gene has CDR1 MDHEN and CDR2 SYDVKM. In DNA, the CDR3 is TGTGCCAGCAGTTTAGGGACATTGAACACTGAAGCTTTCTTT. Its protein is CASSLGTLNTEAFF. Combining the CDR3 with reference TRBV28 and TRBJ1-1 gives the whole variable domain DVKVTQSSRYLVKRTGEKVFLECVQDMDHENMFWYRQDPGLGLRLIYFSYDVKMKEKGDIPEGYSVSREKKERFSLILESASTNQTSMYLCASSLGTLNTEAFFGQGTRLTVV.

The table lists this clonotype with a few counts. The V gene is TRBV4-3, the J gene TRBJ2-5; D unresolved. The germline V gene encodes CDR1 LGHNA and CDR2 YSLEER. The V end lost 5 bases, the J end lost 2 bases, and 18 bases lay between the germline ends. The CDR3 covers 16 residues. The CDR3 DNA reads as TGCGCCAGCAGCATCTCCTACTCGGGCGGTCAAGAGACCCAGTACTTC. It encodes CASSISYSGGQETQYF.

This clonotype was observed a handful of times. The J gene is TRBJ2-2, the V gene TRBV27, with TRBD2 identical over 11 bases. Per germline, CDR1 MNHEY and CDR2 SMNVEV (reference sequence). This CDR3 is 16 amino acids long. Trimming at V came to 7 bases and at J to 2 bases, leaving 6 bases not matched to a gene. The CDR3 spells CASNPSGGPNTGELFF. CDR3 in DNA: TGTGCCAGCAATCCTAGCGGGGGGCCAAACACCGGGGAGCTGTTTTTT.